A selection of T cell receptor beta chains follows, all from one sample in a study of blood T cell repertoires in COVID-19. The assay was immunoSEQ multiplex PCR, and TCRdb's table has in-frame clones only and misses some. Here the sample spans under 250,000 clones, about 83% being singletons. The sequenced sample consisted of peripheral blood. These receptors all come from a man aged 50 to 59 with active or convalescent COVID-19. Each CDR3 is given with its conserved first and last residue. D genes are given only for firm matches. Clone size is not always given. Where it is, it says once, few, many or a class for expanded clones.

TRBJ2-5 | TRBD2 | TRBV7-9 | - | TGTGCCAGCAGCGGTGGGACTAGCGGAATAGAGACCCAGTACTTC | CASSGGTSGIETQYF
TRBJ1-1 | - | TRBV5-1 | - | TGCGCCAGCAGCTCATCGAATGGGCAGACTGAAGCTTTCTTT | CASSSSNGQTEAFF
TRBJ1-5 | - | TRBV18 | - | TGTGCCAGCTCACCGGCGGGTTTAAGGGCTCTTCAGCCCCAGCATTTT | CASSPAGLRALQPQHF
TRBJ1-1 | TRBD1 | TRBV6-5 | few | TGTGCCAGCAGAGCTCGGACAGGGATGAACACTGAAGCTTTCTTT | CASRARTGMNTEAFF
TRBJ2-2 | TRBD2 | TRBV4-1 | few | TGCGCCAGCAGCCAAGGTCTAGCGGGGTGGAGCGGGGAGCTGTTTTTT | CASSQGLAGWSGELFF
TRBJ1-2 | - | TRBV5-1 | - | TGCGCCAGCAGCTCGACAGGCTATGGCTACACCTTC | CASSSTGYGYTF
TRBJ2-1 | - | TRBV3-1/TRBV3-2 | - | TGTGCCAGCAGCCCCTTCCAGACAGCCAGCTCCTACAATGAGCAGTTCTTC | CASSPFQTASSYNEQFF
TRBJ1-2 | TRBD1 | TRBV6-2/TRBV6-3 | once | TGTGCCAGCAGTTACTCGACAGGGCCTCCCGGAGGCTACACCTTC | CASSYSTGPPGGYTF
TRBJ1-1 | TRBD1 | TRBV4-2 | many | TGTGCCAGCAGCCAAGATCAGGGGGCATCGGCATTGATCACTGAAGCTTTCTTT | CASSQDQGASALITEAFF
TRBJ2-5 | - | TRBV18 | - | TGTGCCAGCTCACCACGGGCAGACGACAAAGAGACCCAGTACTTC | CASSPRADDKETQYF
TRBJ1-4 | TRBD1 | TRBV5-4 | - | TGTGCCAGCAGCACCTCGACAGGGGCTAATGAAAAACTGTTTTTT | CASSTSTGANEKLFF
TRBJ2-1 | TRBD2 | TRBV5-4 | few | TGTGCCAGCAGCTCCCGCCTAGCGGGAGGATCCCAGTTCTTC | CASSSRLAGGSQFF
TRBJ2-1 | TRBD1 | TRBV6-5 | - | TGTGCCAGCAGTCGACAGGGGCTTGAGCAGTTCTTC | CASSRQGLEQFF
TRBJ1-5 | - | TRBV4-1 | - | TGCGCCAGCAGCCAAGAAGGAAGAGGTGAGCCCCAGCATTTT | CASSQEGRGEPQHF
TRBJ2-1 | TRBD2 | TRBV7-9 | - | TGTGCCAGCAGCGCACTAAGGGGACTAGCGGGAGTAAATGAGCAGTTCTTC | CASSALRGLAGVNEQFF
TRBJ1-2 | - | TRBV6-6 | - | TGTGCCAGCAGTCCACCCTTTGGCTCCCCTAGCTATGGCTACACCTTC | CASSPPFGSPSYGYTF
TRBJ1-1 | - | TRBV9 | - | TGTGCCAGCAGCCCGTCCTGGACATTGAACACTGAAGCTTTCTTT | CASSPSWTLNTEAFF
TRBJ1-1 | - | TRBV30 | few | TGTGCCTGGTCTACAGGGACATCAATGGGAGCTTTCTTT | CAWSTGTSMGAFF
TRBJ1-5 | - | TRBV21-1 | - | TGTGCCAGCAGCAAAATGCGGGAGGATCGGAATCAGCCCCAGCATTTT | CASSKMREDRNQPQHF
TRBJ2-3 | - | TRBV9 | - | TGTGCCAGCAGCATACAGGGTTGGGATACGCAGTATTTT | CASSIQGWDTQYF
TRBJ2-7 | TRBD1 | TRBV18 | - | TGTGCCAGCTCACCATCTTCAGGACAGGGGCTAGTCTACGAGCAGTACTTC | CASSPSSGQGLVYEQYF
TRBJ1-2 | - | TRBV10-2 | - | TGCGCCAGCAGTGTTGGAGAGGGTAAACATGGCTACACCTTC | CASSVGEGKHGYTF
TRBJ2-4 | - | TRBV10-3 | - | TGTGCCATCAGTGGATCCGGAGCGGAAAACATTCAGTACTTC | CAISGSGAENIQYF
TRBJ2-7 | TRBD2 | TRBV2 | once | TGTGCCAGCAGTCCGGGACTAGGGACCTACGAGCAGTACTTC | CASSPGLGTYEQYF
TRBJ2-5 | TRBD2 | TRBV11-3 | - | TGTGCCAGCAGCTTAGGAGCGGGGGGCAGGGAGACCCAGTACTTC | CASSLGAGGRETQYF
TRBJ1-4 | TRBD1 | TRBV28 | - | TGTGCCAGCAGTTCTGGCGGACAGGGCAATGAAAAACTGTTTTTT | CASSSGGQGNEKLFF
TRBJ2-2 | TRBD2 | TRBV5-1 | - | TGCGCCAGCAGCTTGGCAGCGGGGGGCACCGGGGAGCTGTTTTTT | CASSLAAGGTGELFF
TRBJ1-2 | TRBD1 | TRBV28 | few | TGTGCCAGCAGTTTGGATACAGGGGGGGGCTACACCTTC | CASSLDTGGGYTF
TRBJ1-2 | TRBD1 | TRBV29-1 | - | TGCAGCGTTGACAAACAGGGGGCATCTGGCTACACCTTC | CSVDKQGASGYTF
TRBJ2-3 | - | TRBV19 | - | TGTGCCAGTAGTATACGACGGGTCGGAGATACGCAGTATTTT | CASSIRRVGDTQYF
TRBJ2-7 | TRBD2 | TRBV4-1 | few | TGCGCCAGCAGCTGGACTAGCGGGAGCTCCTACGAGCAGTACTTC | CASSWTSGSSYEQYF
TRBJ1-4 | - | TRBV27 | - | TGTGCCAGCAGCCACTTGAGGGCTCACAATGGGGTTGCAACTAATGAAAAACTGTTTTTT | CASSHLRAHNGVATNEKLFF
TRBJ1-4 | TRBD1 | TRBV3-1/TRBV3-2 | - | TGTGCCAGCAGCCACCAAGTCCCGGGACAGGGAACTAATGAAAAACTGTTTTTT | CASSHQVPGQGTNEKLFF
TRBJ2-2 | - | TRBV9 | - | TGTGCCAGCAGCGTCCTTGTAACCGGGGAGCTGTTTTTT | CASSVLVTGELFF
TRBJ2-3 | TRBD2 | TRBV15 | - | TGTGCCACCAGCACAGCTAGCGGGAGTGCCCCAGATACGCAGTATTTT | CATSTASGSAPDTQYF
TRBJ2-4 | TRBD1 | TRBV19 | - | TGTGCCAGTAGAGGGACAGGGGGCCTCGGCCAAAACATTCAGTACTTC | CASRGTGGLGQNIQYF
TRBJ2-1 | - | TRBV7-9 | once | TGTGCCAGCAGCTTCCGCAGGGGCGTCCATGAGCAGTTCTTC | CASSFRRGVHEQFF
TRBJ2-7 | - | TRBV11-2 | - | TGTGCCAGCAGCTTAGATCTTAGGGGGGGTGGCGAGCAGTACTTC | CASSLDLRGGGEQYF
TRBJ1-5 | TRBD1 | TRBV19 | - | TGTGCCAGTAGTCCAGGGACAGGGGTTCAGCCCCAGCATTTT | CASSPGTGVQPQHF
TRBJ2-1 | - | TRBV12-3/TRBV12-4 | once | TGTGCCAGCAGGATGACTAGTTTTCCTGAGCAGTTCTTC | CASRMTSFPEQFF
TRBJ1-2 | - | TRBV10-3 | - | TGTGCCATCAGTGACCACGACGGGGACTATGGCTACACCTTC | CAISDHDGDYGYTF
TRBJ2-1 | TRBD2 | TRBV19 | - | TGTGCCAGTACTCCTTTAGCGGGTCCGGCCCGGGGTGAGCAGTTCTTC | CASTPLAGPARGEQFF
TRBJ2-1 | TRBD1 | TRBV18 | - | TGTGCCAGCCAGGGGGCGGAATACAATGAGCAGTTCTTC | CASQGAEYNEQFF
TRBJ1-2 | TRBD1 | TRBV10-3 | - | TGTGCCATCAGTGATTTAGTCGGACAGGGCGCATTCCACTATGGCTACACCTTC | CAISDLVGQGAFHYGYTF
TRBJ2-1 | - | TRBV4-1 | - | TGCGCCAGCAGCCAAGAGTCGCTACCGGTCCGAAGCTCCTACAATGAGCAGTTCTTC | CASSQESLPVRSSYNEQFF
TRBJ1-4 | TRBD1 | TRBV6-6 | - | TGTGCCAGCAGCGACGGACAGGGTAATGAAAAACTGTTTTTT | CASSDGQGNEKLFF
TRBJ1-3 | - | TRBV19 | - | TGTGCCAGTCAACAGGGCTCTGGAAACACCATATATTTT | CASQQGSGNTIYF
TRBJ1-5 | TRBD1 | TRBV19 | - | TGTGCCAGTAGTACTGACAGGGGGACCGCATATAGCAATCAGCCCCAGCATTTT | CASSTDRGTAYSNQPQHF
TRBJ1-2 | TRBD1 | TRBV7-2 | - | TGTGCCAGCAGCTCCCGACAGGGGGCGGGCGGCTACACCTTC | CASSSRQGAGGYTF
TRBJ1-2 | - | TRBV7-9 | once | TGTGCCAGCCGCCTCGGGGGGGGCGCGGATGGCTACACCTTC | CASRLGGGADGYTF